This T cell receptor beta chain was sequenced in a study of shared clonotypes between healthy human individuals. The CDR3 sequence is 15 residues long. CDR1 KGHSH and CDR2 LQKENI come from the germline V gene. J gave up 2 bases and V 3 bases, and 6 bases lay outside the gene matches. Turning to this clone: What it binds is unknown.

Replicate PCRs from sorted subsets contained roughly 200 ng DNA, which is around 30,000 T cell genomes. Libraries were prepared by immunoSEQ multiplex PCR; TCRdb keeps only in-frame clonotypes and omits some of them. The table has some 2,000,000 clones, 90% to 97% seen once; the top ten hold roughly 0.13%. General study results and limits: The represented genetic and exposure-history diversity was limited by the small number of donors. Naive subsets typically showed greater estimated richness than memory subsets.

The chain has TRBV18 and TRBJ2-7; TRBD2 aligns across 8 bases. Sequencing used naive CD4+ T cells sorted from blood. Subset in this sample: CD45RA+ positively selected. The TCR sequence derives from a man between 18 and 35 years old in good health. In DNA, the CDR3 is TGTGCCAGCTCACCCCCGGGGGGGCGGACCTACGAGCAGTACTTC. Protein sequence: CASSPPGGRTYEQYF.